This paragraph reports one T cell receptor beta chain. Its antigen is undetermined. The sample belongs to a study of cytomegalovirus exposure and HLA in healthy donors. Donors sampled were nominally healthy, though unrecorded immune exposures were likely. The study, taken as a whole, reports: Reportedly, diagnosis of cytomegalovirus status by the classifier showed high specificity and sensitivity. Three of the chains that were CMV-associated were confirmed in vitro to be specific for CMV antigens. In a later analysis, across HLA loci, associated TCR counts were highest for DRB1, lowest for HLA-C.

PCR amplification relied on 60 Vbeta primers (plus 13 Jbeta primers). The assay was immunoSEQ multiplex PCR, and TCRdb's table has in-frame clones only and misses some. The table includes roughly 80,000 clones, roughly 76% detected once. This TCR was sampled from a woman aged 40 to 50 in good health and CMV-seronegative. Sequenced material: PBMCs.

CDR3 coding DNA: TGTGCCAGCAGCGAGGGGGGGGCGGAGGAGACCCAGTACTTC. Translated: CASSEGGAEETQYF. This sequence joins TRBV7-3 and TRBJ2-5; tentatively, D is TRBD2 (7 bases). Germline-derived CDR1 and CDR2 are SGHTA and FQGTGA. V was pared by 5 bases and J by 5 bases, with 15 bases between. The CDR3 has 14 amino acids. Variable domain in full (rest from reference TRBV7-3 and TRBJ2-5): GAGVSQTPSNKVTEKGKYVELRCDPISGHTALYWYRQSLGQGPEFLIYFQGTGAADDSGLPNDRFFAVRPEGSVSTLKIQRTERGDSAVYLCASSEGGAEETQYFGPGTRLLVL.